The present entry profiles one T cell receptor beta chain with its context. A read error may account for a junction end that differs from germline. This sample stems from a study of tumor-infiltrating lymphocytes in primary liver carcinoma. Study overall: Stage T1-T3 N0M0 and a size of roughly 4.2 to 11 cm characterized the tumors.

Unsorted bulk tissue, roughly 20-34 mg of it, served as the source for co-extraction of RNA and DNA. Patients had primary liver carcinoma treated by surgical resection. The investigators made TCR beta cDNA from approximately 510 ng total RNA, using a constant-region primer. Three nested multiplex PCR rounds, a slightly modified ARM-PCR, produced the libraries for TCR beta. TCRdb analysed the multiplex PCR reads with MiXCR anew, one entry per CDR3 protein. The sample lists fewer than 250,000 distinct CDR3 sequences; approximately 80% were seen once. The sequence was obtained from a man between 40 and 49 years old with primary liver carcinoma and hepatitis B virus infection. Material for sequencing was tumor tissue from primary liver carcinoma.

The CDR3 sequence: CANSPALAGNNSPLLF. In DNA, the CDR3 is TGCGCCAACAGCCCAGCCCTAGCAGGGAACAATTCACCCCTCCTCTTT. The chain couples TRBV4-1 to TRBJ1-6; a possible D gene is TRBD1 (5 bases). This CDR3 has 16 residues. Germline CDR1 reads MGHRA; CDR2 reads YSYEKL.